These T cell receptor beta chains were read from a single sample in a study of graft-versus-host responses after intestinal transplantation. The table came from immunoSEQ multiplex PCR; TCRdb's copy has only in-frame clones and leaves some out. This table holds tens of thousands of clones, 89% found once. Sequencing used PBMCs, obtained roughly ten weeks after intestinal transplantation. The receptors originated from a human patient who received an intestinal transplant, so some T cells may come from the graft donor. The CDR3 runs from the conserved cysteine through the conserved F or W. A D gene is named only where the DNA matches it firmly. Some rows have no size entry. The others give once, few or many, or a class for an expanded clone.

.,TRBV11-3,TRBD1,TRBJ1-2,TGTGCCAGCAGTTCGACAGGGGCTCTCTATGGCTACACCTTC,CASSSTGALYGYTF
.,TRBV11-2,.,TRBJ2-3,TGTGCCAGCAGCCGTACAGGGATGGGCACAGATACGCAGTATTTT,CASSRTGMGTDTQYF
few,TRBV11-2,.,TRBJ2-7,TGTGCCAGCAGCTTAGACACACAGGGGGGGTACGAGCAGTACTTC,CASSLDTQGGYEQYF
.,TRBV10-3,.,TRBJ2-5,TGTGCCATCAGCCCATTGGACAGAGAAGAGACCCAGTACTTC,CAISPLDREETQYF
.,TRBV5-1,.,TRBJ1-1,TGCGCCAGCAGCCGAGCTCCGCCAGAAACTTACACTGAAGCTTTCTTT,CASSRAPPETYTEAFF
.,TRBV5-1,.,TRBJ2-1,TGCGCCAGCAGCTTCAGCCGATCCTACAATGAGCAGTTCTTC,CASSFSRSYNEQFF
few,TRBV27,.,TRBJ2-5,TGTGCCAGCAGTCCGGACCCAAGGGGCCATGAGACCCAGTACTTC,CASSPDPRGHETQYF
.,TRBV5-1,.,TRBJ2-3,TGCGCCAGCAGCTTGGACAGGCCGACCACAGATACGCAGTATTTT,CASSLDRPTTDTQYF
.,TRBV5-6,.,TRBJ1-1,TGTGCCAGCAGCTTTGGGGGTGGGTTCCTGAACACTGAAGCTTTCTTT,CASSFGGGFLNTEAFF
.,TRBV14,TRBD1,TRBJ1-1,TGTGCCAGCAGCCAATTGGACAGGGGACGGGACACTGAAGCTTTCTTT,CASSQLDRGRDTEAFF
.,TRBV10-3,.,TRBJ1-2,TGTGCCATCAGTGAAATCGACACGTTTTATGGCTACACCTTC,CAISEIDTFYGYTF
.,TRBV5-3,.,TRBJ1-2,TGTGCCAGAAGCTTGGTCAGGGAGGGGCGGGGCTACACCTTC,CARSLVREGRGYTF
.,TRBV7-9,TRBD1,TRBJ2-5,TGTGCCAGCAGCTGGGGACAGGAGTTTCAAGAGACCCAGTACTTC,CASSWGQEFQETQYF
.,TRBV18,.,TRBJ1-6,TGTGCCAGCTCACCAAACCTAAGCGATTCACCCCTCCACTTT,CASSPNLSDSPLHF
.,TRBV4-3,.,TRBJ2-1,TGCGCCAGCAGCCAGACGACTACTTACAATGAGCAGTTCTTC,CASSQTTTYNEQFF
.,TRBV7-6,TRBD1,TRBJ2-7,TGTGCCAGCAGCGAAGGGACAGGGGGCGGATACGAGCAGTACTTC,CASSEGTGGGYEQYF
.,TRBV7-9,TRBD1,TRBJ2-7,TGTGCCAGCCGACAGGGGGCTTCTTCCTACGAGCAGTACTTC,CASRQGASSYEQYF
.,TRBV6-5,TRBD1,TRBJ2-7,TGTGCCAGCAGCCGAGACAGGGCCCCCTCCTACGAGCAGTACTTC,CASSRDRAPSYEQYF
.,TRBV5-1,TRBD1,TRBJ2-3,TGCGCCACCGGGGACAGGGTAACAGATACGCAGTATTTT,CATGDRVTDTQYF
.,TRBV11-2,.,TRBJ2-1,TGTGCCAGCAGCTTATACGTACAGGGCCCTTACAATGAGCAGTTCTTC,CASSLYVQGPYNEQFF
.,TRBV7-2,.,TRBJ2-5,TGTGCCAGCAGCCCGGCCCAGGGCTTACAAGAGACCCAGTACTTC,CASSPAQGLQETQYF
.,TRBV20-1,.,TRBJ2-3,TGCAGTGCTACCCCTACTAATACGCAGTATTTT,CSATPTNTQYF
.,TRBV29-1,TRBD1,TRBJ1-1,TGCAGCGTTGAAGACGGACAGGGAGGTAACACTGAAGCTTTCTTT,CSVEDGQGGNTEAFF
.,TRBV27,.,TRBJ1-5,TGTGCCAGCAGTACCACAGGAGCCCGCAATCAGCCCCAGCATTTT,CASSTTGARNQPQHF
.,TRBV20-1,.,TRBJ1-2,TGCAGTGCAGAATATGGCTACACCTTC,CSAEYGYTF
.,TRBV10-3,.,TRBJ1-2,TGTGCCATCAGTGAGTCGCGCGGGACACCGCCTTACTATGGCTACACCTTC,CAISESRGTPPYYGYTF
.,TRBV7-9,.,TRBJ2-7,TGTGCCAGCAGCCCCCCGACGGCCTACGAGCAGTACTTC,CASSPPTAYEQYF
.,TRBV6-1,.,TRBJ1-1,TGTGCCAGCAGTGAAGAACGGAACACTGAAGCTTTCTTT,CASSEERNTEAFF
few,TRBV23-1,.,TRBJ2-6,TGCGCCAGCAGTCGGTCTGGGGCCAACGTCCTGACTTTC,CASSRSGANVLTF
few,TRBV7-2,TRBD1,TRBJ1-2,TGTGCCAGCAGCTTTCTTACACAGGGGGCGCGGTATGGCTACACCTTC,CASSFLTQGARYGYTF
.,TRBV30,TRBD2,TRBJ2-1,TGTGCCTGGAGTGTATGGGGGACTAGCGAGGGTAATGAGCAGTTCTTC,CAWSVWGTSEGNEQFF
.,TRBV7-8,TRBD2,TRBJ2-7,TGTGCCAGCAGCTTAGGGACTAGCGTTGAGCAGTACTTC,CASSLGTSVEQYF
.,TRBV19,.,TRBJ1-4,TGTGCCAGTAGTTCGTTTGAAAAACTGTTTTTT,CASSSFEKLFF
once,TRBV9,TRBD2,TRBJ2-1,TGTGCCAGCAGCGTGGGTAGCGGGGGGCTTAATGAGCAGTTCTTC,CASSVGSGGLNEQFF
.,TRBV5-1,TRBD1,TRBJ1-4,TGCGCCAGCAGCTGGACAGGGGGGACTAATGAAAAACTGTTTTTT,CASSWTGGTNEKLFF
.,TRBV4-3,.,TRBJ1-1,TGCGCCAGCAGCCAAGAAAGGTTGCTGCCCACTGAAGCTTTCTTT,CASSQERLLPTEAFF
.,TRBV4-3,.,TRBJ1-1,TGCGCCAGCAGCCAAGCCGGGTACACGAACACTGAAGCTTTCTTT,CASSQAGYTNTEAFF
.,TRBV5-5,.,TRBJ1-2,TGTGCCAGCAGCTTTCGGCCTTGGGGCTACACCTTC,CASSFRPWGYTF
.,TRBV2,.,TRBJ2-7,TGTGCCAGCAGTGAAGTCGGGGACCGCTCCTACGAGCAGTACTTC,CASSEVGDRSYEQYF
.,TRBV4-3,.,TRBJ1-1,TGCGCCAGCAGCCAAGGACGGTGGAGCACTGAAGCTTTCTTT,CASSQGRWSTEAFF
.,TRBV18,TRBD1,TRBJ1-6,TGTGCCAGCTCAGTGGGACAGGAAAGCTCCTATAATTCACCCCTCCACTTT,CASSVGQESSYNSPLHF
.,TRBV21-1,.,TRBJ1-2,TGTGCCAGCAGCAAACCAACTGCTACGAGGACAGGCCGTGTAACCTTC,CASSKPTATRTGRVTF
.,TRBV5-4,.,TRBJ2-7,TGTGCCAGCAGCTTGTTATCAGGGGACGAGCAGTACTTC,CASSLLSGDEQYF
.,TRBV30,.,TRBJ2-7,TGTGCCTGGAGTGTACATGGTGACGAGCAGTACTTC,CAWSVHGDEQYF
once,TRBV5-1,.,TRBJ2-7,TGCGCCAGCAGCTTCCCGATGGAGGGCTTCCCCTACGAGCAGTACTTC,CASSFPMEGFPYEQYF
.,TRBV4-1,TRBD2,TRBJ2-7,TGCGCCAGCGGGACTACGGTCGCCTACGAGCGGTACTTC,CASGTTVAYERYF
.,TRBV7-9,.,TRBJ2-1,TGTGCCAGCAGCACCCTGAGGAGCTCCTACAATGAGCAGTTCTTC,CASSTLRSSYNEQFF
.,TRBV11-2,TRBD1,TRBJ2-7,TGTGCCAGCAGCTTAGGGGGGACAGGGTCGGTCCGTTACGAGCAGTACTTC,CASSLGGTGSVRYEQYF
.,TRBV18,.,TRBJ2-7,TGTGCCAGCTCAAGGGCACCATCCTACGAGCAGTACTTC,CASSRAPSYEQYF
.,TRBV4-1,.,TRBJ2-2,TGCGCCAGCAGCCAACAGGGAACCGGGGAGCTGTTTTTT,CASSQQGTGELFF
.,TRBV30,.,TRBJ1-4,TGTGCCTGGAGTGTATCCAGGGCCGAAAAACTGTTTTTT,CAWSVSRAEKLFF
.,TRBV7-9,.,TRBJ1-1,TGTGCCAGCAGTCGTGACGGTGAAGCTTTCTTT,CASSRDGEAFF
.,TRBV5-5,TRBD2,TRBJ2-5,TGTGCCAGCAGCTTGGCCTCTAGCGGGGGCCAAGAGACCCAGTACTTC,CASSLASSGGQETQYF